This T cell receptor (beta chain) was sequenced in a study of T cell responses to AZD1222 COVID-19 vaccine. Repertoires were generated with immunoSEQ multiplex PCR, while TCRdb's copy carries only in-frame clones and drops some. Of around 140,000 clones listed, 91% are singletons. Germline lookup yields CDR1 SGHRS and CDR2 YFSETQ. Trimming took 0 bases from V and 6 from J, leaving 12 bases between them. CDR3 length: 15 residues. Details on this clone: Its antigen is as yet unknown.

Overall study findings and caveats: Clonal diversity was possibly underestimated; the donors were predominantly white British and more often female.

The TCR originated in an adult who received the MenACWY meningococcal vaccine as a control. The chain joins TRBV5-1 to TRBJ2-2; D might be TRBD1 or TRBD2, each matching 6 bases. The source material was peripheral blood, sampled 28 days after the second dose of the MenACWY control vaccine. CDR3 DNA: TGCGCCAGCAGCTTGGTGGCAGGGGAGGCCGGGGAGCTGTTTTTT. Protein: CASSLVAGEAGELFF.